This paragraph reports one T cell receptor beta chain. Its antigen is not known. This specimen belongs to a study of type 1 and type 2 diabetes patients. Overall study context: Participants included type 1 and type 2 diabetes patients plus nondiabetic controls. Magnetic bead positive selection isolated CD4+ or CD8+ T cells from PBMCs.

The PCR template was genomic DNA. A primer set of 30 forward and 13 reverse primers amplified the CDR3. TCRdb independently ran MiXCR on the multiplex PCR reads; one entry per CDR3 protein. The sample includes 250,000 or so distinct CDR3 sequences, 40% to 50% seen only once; the top ten take roughly an eighth. Study conclusions and caveats: Some HECs seen only in T1D might also appear in more T2D or control samples.

Germline V lookup: CDR1 DFQATT, CDR2 SNEGSKA (reference sequence). Trimming took 8 bases from V and 1 from J, leaving 18 bases between them. The length of the CDR3 is 15 residues. Material: peripheral blood mononuclear cells (PBMCs). The gene calls are TRBV20-1 and TRBJ1-5; TRBD1 might be the D (5 bases). This receptor was obtained from a young man with type 2 diabetes. CDR3 loop: CSTPLTGPSNQPQHF. CDR3 in DNA: TGCAGTACCCCCTTAACAGGCCCCAGCAATCAGCCCCAGCATTTT.